These T cell receptor beta chains were read from a single sample in a study of OX40 agonist ivuxolimab in advanced cancers. The data were produced by immunoSEQ multiplex PCR, yet TCRdb's version contains in-frame clones alone and is incomplete. The table lists 85,000 to 100,000 clones, approximately 93% of them singletons. This material consisted of CD4+ or CD8+ T cells sorted from blood, taken in a trial of the OX40 agonist ivuxolimab. These receptors were taken from an adult with an advanced solid tumor such as melanoma, head and neck, liver or kidney cancer. Both conserved end residues are part of each CDR3. Fields, in order: V gene, CDR3 protein.

TRBV7-2	CASSRGSSYNEQFF
TRBV6-5	CASRRDFNYGYTF
TRBV28	CASKPGQIHRLSSNQPQHF
TRBV28	CASSLLSDGYTF
TRBV19	CASSITGGTNYGYTF
TRBV30	CAWSVIGRSQADTQYF
TRBV15	CATSRGHSTLGNQPQHF
TRBV2	CASSEAVVRPPHGQYF
TRBV5-1	CASSPGGTGAHQPQHF
TRBV19	CASSIRGLAGVQETQYF
TRBV5-1	CASSLREGETQYF
TRBV9	CASSARGLSSYNEQFF
TRBV28	CASSRVGQGLRQPQHF
TRBV6-5	CATGISQPQHF